Listed here is a single TCR beta chain. Its ends do not fully match the called genes, so a read error is possible. This record belongs to a study of T-cell memory formation after mild COVID-19. TCRdb itself ran the 5' RACE reads through MiXCR, one entry per CDR3 protein. Of about 160,000 distinct CDR3 sequences in the sample, roughly 31% were seen once. This CDR3 has 15 amino acids. Germline V gives CDR1 SGHNT, CDR2 YYREEE (reference sequence). The TCR comes from an adult woman who had mild COVID-19 (a few samples of this study predate the infection). Cell type and time point are not known. The sample taken for sequencing was PBMCs or a T cell subset sorted from them (not recorded which). The rearrangement joins TRBV5-4 to TRBJ2-1, with D perhaps TRBD2 (5 bases). As DNA, the CDR3 is TGTGCCAGCAAGGAAGAGAGGGCCTCCGACAATGAGCAGTTCTTC. Its translation: CASKEERASDNEQFF.